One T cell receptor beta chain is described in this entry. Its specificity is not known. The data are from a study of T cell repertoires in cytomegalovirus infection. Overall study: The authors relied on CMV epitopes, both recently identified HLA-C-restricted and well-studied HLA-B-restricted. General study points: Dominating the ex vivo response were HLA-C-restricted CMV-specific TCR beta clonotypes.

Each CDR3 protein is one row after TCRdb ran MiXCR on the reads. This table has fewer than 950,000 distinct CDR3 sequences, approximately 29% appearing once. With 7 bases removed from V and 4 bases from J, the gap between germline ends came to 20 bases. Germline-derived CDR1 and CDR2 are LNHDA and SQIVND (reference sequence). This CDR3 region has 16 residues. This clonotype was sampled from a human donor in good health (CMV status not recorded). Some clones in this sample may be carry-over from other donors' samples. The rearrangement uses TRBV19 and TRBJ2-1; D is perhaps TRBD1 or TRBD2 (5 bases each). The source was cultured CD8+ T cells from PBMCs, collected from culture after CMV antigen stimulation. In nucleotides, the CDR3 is TGTGCCAGTACCCACAATCCGGGACCTTTGTACAATGAGCAGTTCTTC. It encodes CASTHNPGPLYNEQFF.